This TCR beta chain appears in the sequencing data of a study of ipilimumab plus nivolumab after autologous stem cell transplantation. Turning to the study itself: The DLBCL cohort had primary refractory and relapsed disease, with 18-month progression-free survival of about 82% and 31%.

Overall study results and limits: Per the authors, repertoire, Treg and microbiota data justify further study.

Starting 14 to 28 days after autologous transplant, ipilimumab 1 mg/kg was given. Germline-derived CDR1 and CDR2 are MNHEY and SVGAGI. This CDR3 is built from 14 residues. Trimming stripped 6 bases from V and 5 bases from J, with 16 bases between. Points on this clone: Its antigen is undetermined.

The assay was immunoSEQ multiplex PCR, and TCRdb's table has in-frame clones only and misses some. The sample contains around 84,000 clones, 83% of which appear only once. The sequence was obtained from a male donor with diffuse large B-cell lymphoma. The sample consisted of PBMCs, taken in a trial of ipilimumab plus nivolumab as post-transplant consolidation. The chain has TRBV6-5 and TRBJ2-5; TRBD2 might be the D (5 bases). CDR3 DNA: TGTGCCAGCAGAGACGCGGCGGGCGGGGAGACCCAGTACTTC. Protein: CASRDAAGGETQYF.